What follows are 9 T cell receptor beta chains derived from one specimen sequenced in a study of cytomegalovirus exposure and HLA in healthy donors (dated by TCRdb to the late 2010s). The receptor library was made with the immunoSEQ multiplex PCR assay. The multiplex PCR relied on a mix of 60 forward primers for TCR Vbeta segments and 13 reverse primers for TCR Jbeta segments. What TCRdb holds here is the immuneACCESS table cut down to in-frame rearrangements. Part of the clones is not present; checked against another copy, under half of the missing clones reflect an unresolved V gene, and the others are unexplained. The sample profile shows roughly 66,000 clones; less than 70% of them were found once. The ten largest clones take up 3% to 3.5% of the sample. The sequenced material came from PBMCs. The receptor source for this set is a woman aged 50 to 60 in good health and CMV-seronegative.

The chain couples TRBV19 to TRBJ1-2; TRBD1 agrees at 8 bases. CDR1 and CDR2 (germline): LNHDA, SQIVND (reference sequence). The V segment lost 7 bases and the J segment 7 bases; nucleotides outside the gene matches: 11. This CDR3 is 14 amino acids long. CDR3 protein: CASTPIQGAGGYTF. Written as DNA, the CDR3 is TGTGCCAGTACTCCCATCCAGGGGGCCGGTGGCTACACCTTC.

This rearrangement joins TRBV28 to TRBJ1-2; D may be TRBD1 (5 bases). In germline, CDR1 is MDHEN, CDR2 SYDVKM. V was cut by 5 bases and J by 14 bases, with 15 bases left in between. The CDR3 covers 11 residues. CDR3 in DNA: TGTGCCAGCAGTATAACAGGACATGGGACCTTC. The encoded protein is CASSITGHGTF.

In this sample, this clone turned up a few times. The chain employs TRBV11-2 and TRBJ2-5; 8 bases match TRBD2. Germline V gene sequence: CDR1 SGHAT, CDR2 FQNNGV. V lost 1 base and J lost 5; bases outside the gene matches: 15. The CDR3 is 18 residues long. CDR3 in DNA: TGTGCCAGCAGCTTAGGAAATTCGGGACTAGGGAGGGCGGAGACCCAGTACTTC. Amino acid sequence: CASSLGNSGLGRAETQYF.

This clone has just a few counts. The chain carries TRBV9 and TRBJ2-5; 10 bases agree with TRBD1. This CDR3 region has 15 residues. Trimming took 0 bases from V and 3 from J; bases not matched to a gene: 2. Germline-derived CDR1 and CDR2 are SGDLS and YYNGEE. CDR3 sequence reads: CASSVATGGKETQYF. The CDR3 coding sequence is TGTGCCAGCAGCGTAGCGACAGGGGGCAAAGAGACCCAGTACTTC.

J is TRBJ2-7 and V is TRBV12-5; 9 nucleotides align to TRBD1. Per germline, CDR1 LGHNT and CDR2 FRNRAP. The CDR3 extends over 15 amino acids. V trimming: 3 bases; J trimming: 2 bases; junction bases outside the gene matches: 5. The CDR3 DNA reads as TGTGCTAGTGGTTTAATGACAGGGGGAACCTACGAGCAGTACTTC. This gives the protein CASGLMTGGTYEQYF. Filled out from reference TRBV12-5 and TRBJ2-7, the complete variable domain reads DARVTQTPRHKVTEMGQEVTMRCQPILGHNTVFWYRQTMMQGLELLAYFRNRAPLDDSGMPKDRFSAEMPDATLATLKIQPSEPRDSAVYFCASGLMTGGTYEQYFGPGTRLTVT.

This sequence joins TRBV28 and TRBJ2-7; 7 positions agree with TRBD1. This CDR3 contains 16 residues. Germline loops: CDR1 MDHEN, CDR2 SYDVKM. The ends lost 6 bases at V and 3 bases at J; junction bases unmatched: 14. The CDR3 is CASSLPNPGQIYEQYF. The DNA for the CDR3 is TGTGCCAGCAGCCTCCCAAACCCGGGACAGATCTACGAGCAGTACTTC. The variable domain in full, completed from reference TRBV28 and TRBJ2-7, reads DVKVTQSSRYLVKRTGEKVFLECVQDMDHENMFWYRQDPGLGLRLIYFSYDVKMKEKGDIPEGYSVSREKKERFSLILESASTNQTSMYLCASSLPNPGQIYEQYFGPGTRLTVT.

This chain joins TRBV29-1 and TRBJ2-1; 7 nucleotides match TRBD2. The trim removed 7 bases at V and 2 bases at J, leaving 5 bases unmatched. Germline CDR1 reads SQVTM; CDR2 reads ANQGSEA. The CDR3 is 13 residues long. This CDR3 is CSGSSGAYNEQFF. CDR3 coding DNA: TGCAGCGGGTCTAGCGGAGCCTACAATGAGCAGTTCTTC.

Points on this clone: The junction departs from the called germline gene at one end, perhaps through a read error. This chain links TRBV7-7 with TRBJ2-5; a possible D gene is TRBD2 (6 bases). The germline gives CDR1 SSHAT, CDR2 FNYEAQ (reference sequence). This CDR3 has 13 residues. The CDR3 DNA reads TGTGCTAGCAGCTTAACGGGAGAGGAGACCCAGTACTTC. Its protein is CASSLTGEETQYF.

A single count supports this clone. The V and J genes are TRBV7-2 and TRBJ1-1, with D perhaps matching TRBD1 (6 bases). This CDR3 is 14 amino acids long. With 2 bases removed from V and 7 bases from J, the gap between germline ends came to 14 bases. Germline V gene data show CDR1 as SGHTA and CDR2 as FQGNSA. The CDR3 nucleotides read TGTGCCAGCAGCTTATACAGGGCATTAGGTGAAGCTTTCTTT. It is translated as CASSLYRALGEAFF.